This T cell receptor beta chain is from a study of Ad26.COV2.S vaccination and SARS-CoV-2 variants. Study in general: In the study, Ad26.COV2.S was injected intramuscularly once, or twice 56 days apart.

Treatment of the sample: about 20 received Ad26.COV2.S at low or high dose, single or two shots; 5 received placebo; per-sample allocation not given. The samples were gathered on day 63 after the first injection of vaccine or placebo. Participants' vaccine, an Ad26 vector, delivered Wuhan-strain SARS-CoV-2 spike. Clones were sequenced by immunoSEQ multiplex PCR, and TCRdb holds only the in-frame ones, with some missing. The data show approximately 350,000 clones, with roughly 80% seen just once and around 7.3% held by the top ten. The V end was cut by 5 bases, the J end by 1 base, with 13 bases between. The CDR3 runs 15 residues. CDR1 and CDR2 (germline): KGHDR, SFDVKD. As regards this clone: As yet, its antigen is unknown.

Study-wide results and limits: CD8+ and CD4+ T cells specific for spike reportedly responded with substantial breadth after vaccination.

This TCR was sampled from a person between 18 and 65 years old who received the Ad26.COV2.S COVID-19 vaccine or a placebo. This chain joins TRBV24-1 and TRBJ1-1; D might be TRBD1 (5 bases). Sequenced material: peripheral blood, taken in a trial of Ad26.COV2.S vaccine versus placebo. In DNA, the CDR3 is TGTGCCACCAGTGGAACAGGCCCGTCGAACACTGAAGCTTTCTTT. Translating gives CATSGTGPSNTEAFF.